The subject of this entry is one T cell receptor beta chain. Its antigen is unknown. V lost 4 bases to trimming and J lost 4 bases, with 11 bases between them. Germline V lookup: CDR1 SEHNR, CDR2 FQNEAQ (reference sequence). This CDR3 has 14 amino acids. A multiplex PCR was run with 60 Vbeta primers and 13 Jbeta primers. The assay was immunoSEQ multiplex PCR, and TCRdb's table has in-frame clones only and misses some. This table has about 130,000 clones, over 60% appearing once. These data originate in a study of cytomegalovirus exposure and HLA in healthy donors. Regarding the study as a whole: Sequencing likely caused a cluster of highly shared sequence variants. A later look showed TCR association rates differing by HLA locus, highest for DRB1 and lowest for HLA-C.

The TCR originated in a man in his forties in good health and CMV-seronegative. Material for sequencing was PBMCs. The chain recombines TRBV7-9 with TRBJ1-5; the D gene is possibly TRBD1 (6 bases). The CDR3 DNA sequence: TGTGCCAGCAGCTCGCCAGGGGCAAATCAGCCCCAGCATTTT. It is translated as CASSSPGANQPQHF.